The 15 T cell receptor beta chains reported below all come from one sample, sequenced in a study of blood T cell repertoires in COVID-19. The method was immunoSEQ multiplex PCR; TCRdb's version includes in-frame clones alone and lacks a portion of them. The table lists roughly 280,000 clones, roughly 86% of them singletons. The sample taken for sequencing was peripheral blood. Every receptor here comes from a man between 18 and 29 years old with active or convalescent COVID-19.

This chain connects TRBV4-3 to TRBJ2-3; 10 bases agree with TRBD2. Trimming at V came to 0 bases and at J to 4 bases, leaving 13 bases not matched to a gene. The CDR3 runs 19 residues. Germline V gives CDR1 LGHNA, CDR2 YSLEER. Here the CDR3 DNA reads TGCGCCAGCAGCCAAGATATCTCTGGGGCTAGCGGGAGTGCAGATACGCAGTATTTT. Its translation: CASSQDISGASGSADTQYF.

A note on this clone: Distinct nucleotide sequences in the sample also encode this CDR3. This sequence joins TRBV27 and TRBJ2-7; TRBD2 is a possible D gene (5 bases). CDR1 and CDR2 from the germline V gene are MNHEY and SMNVEV (reference sequence). V lost 3 bases and J lost 7, with 10 bases in between. CDR3 size: 12 residues. DNA of the CDR3: TGTGCCAGCAGTTTGACCGGGGATGAGCAGTACTTC. Its translation: CASSLTGDEQYF.

The chain uses TRBV10-3 and TRBJ2-7, with D maybe TRBD2 (6 bases). Trimming shortened V by 0 bases and J by 5 bases, and 14 bases separated the two germline ends. Germline V gene data show CDR1 as ENHRY and CDR2 as SYGVKD. There are 15 residues in the CDR3. CDR3 nucleotide sequence: TGTGCCATCAGTGAGTCGAGGGACTTTTTCGACGAGCAGTACTTC. It codes for CAISESRDFFDEQYF.

The rearrangement links TRBV6-2 or TRBV6-3 to TRBJ2-7; 8 nucleotides match TRBD2. In germline, CDR1 is MNHEY, CDR2 SVGEGT. V was pared by 4 bases and J by 5 bases, with 7 bases of the junction left unmatched. CDR3 length equals 14 residues. The CDR3 protein is CASSWLLAGHEQYF. In nucleotides, the CDR3 is TGTGCCAGCAGTTGGCTCCTAGCGGGCCACGAGCAGTACTTC.

V usage is TRBV4-2 and J usage is TRBJ2-3; 7 bases align to TRBD2. The trim removed 4 bases at V and 6 bases at J, leaving 16 bases unmatched. The CDR3 extends over 17 amino acids. Per the germline V gene, CDR1 is LGHNA and CDR2 is YNFKEQ. CDR3 loop: CASSRKTSGETPDTQYF. The CDR3 DNA reads as TGTGCCAGCAGCCGAAAAACCAGCGGGGAGACGCCCGATACGCAGTATTTT.

The sample holds one count of this clone. Other nucleotide sequences in the sample specify the same CDR3. The V and J genes are TRBV30 and TRBJ1-3, with D unclear. With 0 bases removed from V and 0 bases from J, the gap between germline ends came to 3 bases. CDR3 size: 13 residues. The V gene's germline CDR1 is GTSNPN and CDR2 SVGIG (reference sequence). The CDR3 spells CAWSVSSGNTIYF. CDR3 nucleotide sequence: TGTGCCTGGAGTGTCAGCTCTGGAAACACCATATATTTT.

The V gene is TRBV19, the J gene TRBJ2-5; 9 bases match TRBD1. Trimming cost V 2 bases and J 5 bases; bases outside gene matches: 6. CDR3 length equals 15 residues. CDR1 LNHDA and CDR2 SQIVND come from the germline V gene (reference sequence). CDR3 nucleotide sequence: TGTGCCAGTAGTATACTGGACAGGGGTTGGGAGACCCAGTACTTC. Its protein product is CASSILDRGWETQYF.

The CDR3 nucleotides read TGTGCCATCGGGAGACAGGGGGCTTACGAGCAGTACTTC. It is translated as CAIGRQGAYEQYF. The chain combines TRBV30 with TRBJ2-7; 10 positions match TRBD1. After removal of 8 bases from V and 4 bases from J, the junction contained 8 bases not matched to a gene. The CDR3 loop spans 13 amino acids. Germline loops: CDR1 GTSNPN, CDR2 SVGIG (reference sequence).

This chain connects TRBV4-2 to TRBJ2-3; TRBD2 matches at 9 bases. Germline V gene sequence: CDR1 LGHNA, CDR2 YNFKEQ. The CDR3 is 17 residues long. Trimming took 0 bases from V and 5 from J; bases not matched to a gene: 9. CDR3 bases: TGTGCCAGCAGCCAAGAAGGGCTAGCGGGGATAATAGATACGCAGTATTTT. It yields the protein CASSQEGLAGIIDTQYF.

The chain carries TRBV2 and TRBJ1-1, with unresolved D. Germline V lookup: CDR1 SNHLY, CDR2 FYNNEI. The CDR3 extends over 15 amino acids. V lost 5 bases, J lost 2 bases, and 15 bases lay in between. CDR3 protein: CASSSRGGSNTEAFF. In nucleotides, the CDR3 is TGTGCCAGCAGTTCGCGCGGTGGGTCTAACACTGAAGCTTTCTTT.

The chain links TRBV5-4 to TRBJ1-2; tentatively, D is TRBD1 (6 bases). Germline V lookup: CDR1 SGHNT, CDR2 YYREEE (reference sequence). V lost 0 bases and J lost 6, with 9 bases in between. This CDR3 region has 13 residues. The CDR3 region has the DNA TGTGCCAGCAGCTTGGCAGGGGTTAATGGCTACACCTTC. Residues: CASSLAGVNGYTF.

V gene TRBV10-3 combines with J gene TRBJ2-7, with 10 bases fitting TRBD2. V gave up 6 bases and J gave up 0 bases; unmatched junction bases: 14. The CDR3 runs to 18 residues. In germline, CDR1 is ENHRY, CDR2 SYGVKD. The CDR3 loop is CAISATSGAGSSSYEQYF. Here the CDR3 DNA reads TGTGCCATCAGCGCTACTAGCGGGGCAGGATCCAGCTCCTACGAGCAGTACTTC.

This clone appeared a single time. This rearrangement joins TRBV4-2 to TRBJ1-4; maybe TRBD1 (5 bases). The V end was cut by 1 base, the J end by 7 bases, with 13 bases between. Germline CDR1 is LGHNA and CDR2 is YNFKEQ. The CDR3 extends over 15 amino acids. CDR3 DNA sequence: TGTGCCAGCAGCCAAGGTGTAGGGGTTGGTGAAAAACTGTTTTTT. This translates into CASSQGVGVGEKLFF.

V usage is TRBV28 and J usage is TRBJ1-2; D may be TRBD1 (6 bases). Germline CDR1 and CDR2: MDHEN and SYDVKM. This CDR3 comprises 13 residues. Trimming stripped 7 bases from V and 3 bases from J, with 12 bases between. The CDR3 DNA sequence: TGTGCCAGCACACTACAGGGTCACTATGGCTACACCTTC. This gives the protein CASTLQGHYGYTF.

The V and J genes are TRBV7-9 and TRBJ2-5, with 9 positions matching TRBD1. The V and J ends lost 5 bases and 4 bases, in that order; junction bases with no gene match: 8. Germline V lookup: CDR1 SEHNR, CDR2 FQNEAQ (reference sequence). The CDR3 runs 15 residues. CDR3 bases: TGTGCCAGCAGCGCCCATTCGACAGGGGGAGAGACCCAGTACTTC. This sequence encodes CASSAHSTGGETQYF.